Shown below are 13 T cell receptor beta chains from a single sample sequenced in a study of CXCR3-negative and CXCR3-positive naive CD8 T cells. All TRB cDNA libraries came from 5' RACE performed with UMI labels. TCRdb reprocessed the 5' RACE reads, keeping one entry per CDR3 protein, no DNA. The sample data list 50,000 to 65,000 distinct CDR3 sequences. The sample comprised memory CD8+ T cells from blood. These receptors originate from a human donor in good health. Some clones in this sample may be carry-over from other donors' samples.

The gene calls are TRBV29-1 and TRBJ2-7; checking the TCRdb D call of TRBD2 is not possible without DNA. CDR1 is SQVTM, CDR2 ANQGSEA, per germline. CDR3 length: 13 amino acids. CDR3 amino acids: CSVRTSGFYEQYF.

This chain joins TRBV29-1 and TRBJ1-3. In germline, CDR1 is SQVTM, CDR2 ANQGSEA. This CDR3 contains 13 residues. This CDR3 reads CSAEMGSGNTIYF.

The genes are TRBV4-1 and TRBJ1-1; the D gene TCRdb calls, TRBD1, cannot be checked with no DNA. CDR1 is MGHRA and CDR2 is YSYEKL in the germline V gene. The CDR3 covers 13 residues. CDR3 sequence reads: CASSQWDATEAFF.

This chain uses TRBV3-1 with TRBJ2-3; the D call of TRBD2 rests on TCRdb alone, since no DNA is present to check it. CDR1 LGHDT and CDR2 YNNKEL come from the germline V gene (reference sequence). The CDR3 extends over 16 amino acids. CDR3 amino acids: CASSQGWSSDTDTQYF.

The rearrangement links TRBV6-4 to TRBJ2-4; TCRdb indicates TRBD1, and absent DNA this call remains unverified. The CDR3 loop spans 15 amino acids. CDR1 is MRHNA, CDR2 SNTAGT, per germline. The CDR3 sequence: CASSDSGQGGDIQYF.

CDR3 amino acids: CAISAATGEKIDEQFF. The chain employs TRBV10-3 and TRBJ2-1; TCRdb's assignment of TRBD1 cannot be checked, as there is no DNA. Germline V gives CDR1 ENHRY, CDR2 SYGVKD. The CDR3 runs 16 residues.

This sequence joins TRBV7-9 and TRBJ2-5. The CDR3 loop spans 15 amino acids. Germline CDR1 SEHNR, CDR2 FQNEAQ (reference sequence). CDR3 in amino acids: CASSNYRTYQETQYF.

The V gene is TRBV20-1, the J gene TRBJ1-5. CDR1 and CDR2 from the germline V gene are DFQATT and SNEGSKA (reference sequence). CDR3 length equals 16 residues. CDR3 region: CSARERQYSGNQPQHF.

The chain links TRBV29-1 to TRBJ2-1; the D call of TRBD1 rests on TCRdb alone, since no DNA is present to check it. The CDR3 is made up of 12 amino acids. Germline loops: CDR1 SQVTM, CDR2 ANQGSEA. The CDR3 is CSVEVGANEQFF.

V gene TRBV7-6 combines with J gene TRBJ2-4; TCRdb reports TRBD1, a call that lacks DNA to check it against. Germline V gene data show CDR1 as SGHVS and CDR2 as FNYEAQ. This CDR3 is built from 14 residues. The CDR3: CASSPLMGQDIQYF.

V and J are TRBV6-1 and TRBJ2-3; TCRdb returns TRBD2, unconfirmable since there is no DNA. The CDR3 has 15 amino acids. Germline CDR1 is MNHNS and CDR2 is SASEGT. CDR3 region: CASSERLAGGDTQYF.

The gene calls are TRBV29-1 and TRBJ2-1; TCRdb designates TRBD1, a call that cannot be tested without DNA. The CDR3 runs 16 residues. CDR1 and CDR2 from the germline V gene are SQVTM and ANQGSEA. CDR3 protein: CSVDPTGTTGYNEQFF.

This chain uses TRBV20-1 with TRBJ1-4; checking the TCRdb D call of TRBD1 is not possible without DNA. Per germline, CDR1 DFQATT and CDR2 SNEGSKA (reference sequence). The CDR3 length is 14 residues. This CDR3 reads CSARAQGTNEKLFF.